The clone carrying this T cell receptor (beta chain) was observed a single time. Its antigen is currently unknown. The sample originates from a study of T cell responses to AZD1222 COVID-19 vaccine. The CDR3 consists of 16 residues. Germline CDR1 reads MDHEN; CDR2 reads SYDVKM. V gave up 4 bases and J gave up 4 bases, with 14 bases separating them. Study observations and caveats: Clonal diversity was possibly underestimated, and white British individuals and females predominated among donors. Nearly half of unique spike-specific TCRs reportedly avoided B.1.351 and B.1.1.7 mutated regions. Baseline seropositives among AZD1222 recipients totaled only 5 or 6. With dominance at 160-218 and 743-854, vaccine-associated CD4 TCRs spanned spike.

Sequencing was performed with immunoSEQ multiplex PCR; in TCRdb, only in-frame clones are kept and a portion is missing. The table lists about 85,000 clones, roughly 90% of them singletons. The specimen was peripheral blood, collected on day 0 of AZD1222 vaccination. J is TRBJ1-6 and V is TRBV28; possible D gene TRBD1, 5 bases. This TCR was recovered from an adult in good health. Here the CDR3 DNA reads TGTGCCAGCAGTTACGCAGGGCAGAATTATAATTCACCCCTCCACTTT. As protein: CASSYAGQNYNSPLHF.